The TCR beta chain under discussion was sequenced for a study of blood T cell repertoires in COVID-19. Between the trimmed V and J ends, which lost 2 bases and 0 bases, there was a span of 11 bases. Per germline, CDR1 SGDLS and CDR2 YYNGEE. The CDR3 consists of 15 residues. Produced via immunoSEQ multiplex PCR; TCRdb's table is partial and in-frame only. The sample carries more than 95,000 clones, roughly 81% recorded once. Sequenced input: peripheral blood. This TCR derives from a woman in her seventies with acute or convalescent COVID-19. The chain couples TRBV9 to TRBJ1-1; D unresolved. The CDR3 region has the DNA TGTGCCAGCAGCGTCCATACAGAGATGAACACTGAAGCTTTCTTT. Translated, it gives CASSVHTEMNTEAFF.